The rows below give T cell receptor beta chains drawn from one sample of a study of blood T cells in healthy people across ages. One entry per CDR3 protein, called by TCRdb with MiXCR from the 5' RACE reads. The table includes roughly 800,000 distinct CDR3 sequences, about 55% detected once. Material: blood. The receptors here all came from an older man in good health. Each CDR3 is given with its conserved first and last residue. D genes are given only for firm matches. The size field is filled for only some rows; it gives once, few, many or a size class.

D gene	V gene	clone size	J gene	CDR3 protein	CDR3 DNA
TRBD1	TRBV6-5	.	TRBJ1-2	CASLQQGDDYGYTF	TGTGCCAGCCTCCAACAGGGGGACGACTATGGCTACACCTTC
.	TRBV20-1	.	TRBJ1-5	CSARAGEGSNQPQHF	TGCAGTGCTAGGGCAGGGGAGGGAAGCAATCAGCCCCAGCATTTT
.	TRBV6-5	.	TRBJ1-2	CASKLRLLGGYTF	TGTGCCAGCAAATTACGGCTCCTCGGAGGCTACACCTTC
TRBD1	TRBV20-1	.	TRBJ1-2	CSARDMDRSNYGYTF	TGCAGTGCTAGAGACATGGACAGGTCTAACTATGGCTACACCTTC
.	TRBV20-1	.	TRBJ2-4	CSASPPGRGSKNIQYF	TGCAGTGCCAGTCCCCCCGGACGGGGGTCCAAAAACATTCAGTACTTC
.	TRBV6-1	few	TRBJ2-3	CASTPESRHRYAYF	TGTGCCAGCACCCCCGAGTCCAGGCACAGATACGCGTATTTT
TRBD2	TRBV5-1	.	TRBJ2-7	CASSPRSGRAFEQYF	TGCGCCAGCAGCCCCCGGAGCGGGAGGGCCTTCGAGCAGTACTTC
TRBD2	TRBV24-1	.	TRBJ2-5	CATSESGLAGAHQETQYF	TGTGCCACCAGTGAATCGGGACTAGCGGGAGCCCACCAAGAGACCCAGTACTTC
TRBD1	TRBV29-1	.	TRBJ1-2	CSVAGQAPYGYTF	TGCAGCGTTGCTGGACAGGCCCCCTATGGCTACACCTTC
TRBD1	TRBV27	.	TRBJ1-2	CASTPDRGLGDYTF	TGTGCCAGCACCCCTGACAGGGGATTGGGGGACTACACCTTC
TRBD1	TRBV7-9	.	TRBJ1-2	CASSLVPQGYGYTF	TGTGCCAGCAGCTTAGTGCCACAGGGGTATGGCTACACCTTC
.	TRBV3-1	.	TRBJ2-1	CASSQDGGQFF	TGTGCCAGCAGCCAAGACGGAGGTCAGTTCTTC
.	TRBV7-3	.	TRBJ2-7	CASSPTGRGGSYEQYF	TGTGCCAGCAGCCCCACGGGCAGGGGCGGTTCCTACGAGCAGTACTTC
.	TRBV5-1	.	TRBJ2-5	CASSLGQGFETQYF	TGCGCCAGCAGCTTGGGGCAGGGCTTTGAGACCCAGTACTTC
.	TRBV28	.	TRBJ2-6	CASSSTGNPGANVLTF	TGTGCCAGCAGTTCCACAGGGAACCCTGGGGCCAACGTCCTGACTTTC
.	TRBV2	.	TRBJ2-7	CASTERLSYEQYF	TGTGCCAGCACAGAGCGGTTATCCTACGAGCAGTACTTC
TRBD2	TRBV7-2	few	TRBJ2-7	CASTRRGLYEQYF	TGTGCCAGCACCAGGCGGGGGTTATACGAGCAGTACTTC
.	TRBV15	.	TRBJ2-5	CATSRSTAQGINEQYF	TGTGCCACCAGCAGATCCACCGCACAGGGTATCAATGAGCAGTACTTC
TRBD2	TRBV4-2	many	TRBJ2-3	CASSQEARTSGNLNRAADTQYF	TGTGCCAGCAGCCAAGAGGCCAGGACTAGCGGGAACCTAAACCGGGCTGCAGATACGCAGTATTTT
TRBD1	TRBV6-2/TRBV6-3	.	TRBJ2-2	CASSLTGVYTGELFF	TGTGCCAGCAGCCTGACAGGGGTGTACACCGGGGAGCTGTTTTTT
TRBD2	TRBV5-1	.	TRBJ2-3	CASSLRLAGGLSTDTQYF	TGCGCCAGCAGCTTGAGGCTAGCGGGAGGGCTTTCCACAGATACGCAGTATTTT
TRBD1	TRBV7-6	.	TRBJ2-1	CASSYAGGFPSSYNEQFF	TGTGCCAGCAGCTACGCAGGGGGCTTTCCTAGCTCCTACAATGAGCAGTTCTTC
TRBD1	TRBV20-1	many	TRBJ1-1	CSAALRDRPTEAFF	TGCAGTGCAGCCCTACGGGACAGGCCCACTGAAGCTTTCTTT
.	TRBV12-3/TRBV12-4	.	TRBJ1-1	CASRGFLMNTEAFF	TGTGCCAGCAGAGGATTCCTGATGAACACTGAAGCTTTCTTT
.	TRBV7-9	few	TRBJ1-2	CASSPPGEPYGYTF	TGTGCCAGCAGCCCCCCGGGGGAGCCCTATGGCTACACCTTC
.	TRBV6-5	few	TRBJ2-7	CASSYSGSTYEQYF	TGTGCCAGCAGTTACTCGGGTAGCACCTACGAGCAGTACTTC
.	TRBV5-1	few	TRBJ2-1	CASSLDGALQAEQFF	TGCGCCAGCAGCTTGGACGGGGCCCTACAGGCTGAGCAGTTCTTC
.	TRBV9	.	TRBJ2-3	CASSVVQPVHRYAYF	TGTGCCAGCAGCGTAGTACAGCCCGTGCACAGATACGCGTATTTT
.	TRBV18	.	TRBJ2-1	CASSPRANEQFF	TGTGCCAGCTCACCCCGGGCCAATGAGCAGTTCTTC